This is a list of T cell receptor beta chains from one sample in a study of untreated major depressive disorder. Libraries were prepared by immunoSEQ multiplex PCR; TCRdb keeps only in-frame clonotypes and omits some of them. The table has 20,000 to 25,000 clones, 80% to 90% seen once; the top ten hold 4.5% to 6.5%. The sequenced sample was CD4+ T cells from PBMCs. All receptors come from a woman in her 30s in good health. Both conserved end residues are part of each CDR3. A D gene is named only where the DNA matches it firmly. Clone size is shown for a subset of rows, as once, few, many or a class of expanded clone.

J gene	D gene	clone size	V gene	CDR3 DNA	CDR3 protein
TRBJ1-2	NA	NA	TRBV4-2	TGTGCCAGCAGCCAAGATTCGGGGCCTACTAACTATGGCTACACCTTC	CASSQDSGPTNYGYTF
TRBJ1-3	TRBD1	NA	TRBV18	TGTGCCAGCTCACCAGACAGGGGCGGAAACACCATATATTTT	CASSPDRGGNTIYF
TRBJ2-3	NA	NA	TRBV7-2	TGTGCCAGCAGCTTACCCACTGGGGCAGATACGCAGTATTTT	CASSLPTGADTQYF
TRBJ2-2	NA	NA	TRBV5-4	TGTGCCAGCAGCTTGATAATGCCGGTTCGGGGCACCGGGGAGCTGTTTTTT	CASSLIMPVRGTGELFF
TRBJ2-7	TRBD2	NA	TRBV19	TGTGCCAGTAGTAATGGCGGGGGGGCCTACGAGCAGTACTTC	CASSNGGGAYEQYF
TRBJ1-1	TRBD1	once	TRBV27	TGTGCCAGCAGACTGGACAGGCTGAACACTGAAGCTTTCTTT	CASRLDRLNTEAFF
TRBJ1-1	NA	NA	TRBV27	TGTGCCAGCAGGAAACAAACTGAAGCTTTCTTT	CASRKQTEAFF
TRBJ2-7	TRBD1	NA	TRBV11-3	TGTGCCAGCAGCGTAAGACAGGGAAAGGCCTACGAGCAGTACTTC	CASSVRQGKAYEQYF
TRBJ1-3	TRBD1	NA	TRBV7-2	TGTGCCAGCAGCTTTTACAGGGGATCTGGAAACACCATATATTTT	CASSFYRGSGNTIYF
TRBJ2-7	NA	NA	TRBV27	TGTGCCAGCAGTTCCGACAGTGCTCCCCGCGAGCAGTACTTC	CASSSDSAPREQYF
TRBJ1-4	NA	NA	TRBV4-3	TGCGCCAGCAGCCAAGATTTTGCTAATGAAAAACTGTTTTTT	CASSQDFANEKLFF
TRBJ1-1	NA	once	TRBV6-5	TGTGCCAGCAGTCCAGGGCCAGGTGGCACTGAAGCTTTCTTT	CASSPGPGGTEAFF
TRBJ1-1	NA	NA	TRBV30	TGTGCCTGGAGCAGGAGCAGGGCGGCGACTGAAGCTTTCTTT	CAWSRSRAATEAFF
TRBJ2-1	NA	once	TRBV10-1	TGCGCCAGCGCCAATTCCTACAATGAGCAGTTCTTC	CASANSYNEQFF
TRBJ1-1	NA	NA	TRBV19	TGTGCCACTAGGAACTCGAGACAGAACACTGAAGCTTTCTTT	CATRNSRQNTEAFF
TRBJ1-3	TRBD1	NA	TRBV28	TGTGCCAGCAGTCCCCAGGACAGGGTTCGTCGGAACACCATATATTTT	CASSPQDRVRRNTIYF
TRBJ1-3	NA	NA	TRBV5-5	TGTGCCAGCAAACCGTTGGGTGGGGCTGGAAACACCATATATTTT	CASKPLGGAGNTIYF
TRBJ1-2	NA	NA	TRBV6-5	TGTGCCAGCAGTTACTCGGGGGGGAACTATGGCTACACCTTC	CASSYSGGNYGYTF
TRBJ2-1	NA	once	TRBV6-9	TGTGCCAACTACGATGAGCAGTTCTTC	CANYDEQFF
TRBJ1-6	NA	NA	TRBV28	TGTGCCAGCAGCTACCGCCTGACTGCGGGAGATAATTCACCCCTCCACTTT	CASSYRLTAGDNSPLHF
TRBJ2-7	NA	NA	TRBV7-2	TGTGCCAGCAGCTTAGTTCCGGAAGCCTACGAGCAGTACTTC	CASSLVPEAYEQYF
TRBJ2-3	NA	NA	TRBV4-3	TGCGCCAGCAGCGATACAACTCTCAGCGGCTTTAGCACAGATACGCAGTATTTT	CASSDTTLSGFSTDTQYF
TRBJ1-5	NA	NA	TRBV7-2	TGTGCCAGCAGCTACAGGGGCAATCAGCCCCAGCATTTT	CASSYRGNQPQHF
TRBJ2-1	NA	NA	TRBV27	TGTGCCAGCAATACCGCTCTGGGGGGCCCTCCCTCCTACAATGAGCAGTTCTTC	CASNTALGGPPSYNEQFF
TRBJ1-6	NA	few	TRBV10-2	TGCGCCAGCAGGGGAGGGGATTATAATTCACCCCTCCACTTT	CASRGGDYNSPLHF
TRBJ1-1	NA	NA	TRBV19	TGTGCCAGTAGTATCACAACTGGCGCTGAAGCTTTCTTT	CASSITTGAEAFF
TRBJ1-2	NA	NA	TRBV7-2	TGTGCCAGCAGCTTAGCGGCACCGGCGAACTATGGCTACACCTTC	CASSLAAPANYGYTF
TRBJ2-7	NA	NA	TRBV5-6	TGTGCCAGCAGCTTTAGGGAGGAGCAGTACTTC	CASSFREEQYF
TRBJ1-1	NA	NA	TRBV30	TGTGCCTGGAGGAGGGGCAGGGAGACTGAAGCTTTCTTT	CAWRRGRETEAFF
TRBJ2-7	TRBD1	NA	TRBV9	TGTGCCAGCAGCGCGGGACAGGTCTCCTACGAGCAGTACTTC	CASSAGQVSYEQYF
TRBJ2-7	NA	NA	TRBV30	TGTGCCTGGAGCGTTAGCGGCTACGAGCAGTACTTC	CAWSVSGYEQYF
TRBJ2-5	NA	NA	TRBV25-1	TGTGCCAGCAGTGAATATCGACAAGAGACCCAGTACTTC	CASSEYRQETQYF